This T cell receptor (beta chain) came from a study of CD8 T cells in ankylosing spondylitis. Regarding the study as a whole: Disease-linked clones displayed a CD8+ phenotype and appeared relatively rarely in peripheral blood. There were earlier reports of some motif variants in reactive arthritis synovial fluid and blood. In ankylosing spondylitis blood, a motif of roughly eight highly homologous TCR beta variants appeared characteristic. Enrichment of disease-linked clones was reportedly significant in matched ankylosing spondylitis synovial fluid.

This clonotype was picked up a small number of times. Its antigen is undetermined. With molecular barcodes, quantitative 5'-RACE was used to make the TCR beta libraries. TCRdb called the 5' RACE reads again in MiXCR, with one record for every CDR3 protein. The sample holds roughly 700,000 distinct CDR3 sequences, 15% to 20% seen once. The TCR comes from a male donor with ankylosing spondylitis. Sequenced material: blood, either unsorted or a sorted T cell fraction (not recorded which).

The CDR3 coding sequence is TGCGCCAGCAGCTTGGCTCTCCATCGTGGCCTAGCTGACACCGGGGAGCTGTTTTTT. It encodes CASSLALHRGLADTGELFF. The chain has TRBV5-1 and TRBJ2-2; possibly TRBD2 for D (5 bases). Germline CDR1 and CDR2: SGHRS and YFSETQ. The V and J ends lost 0 bases and 3 bases respectively, with 21 bases between them. The CDR3 extends over 19 amino acids.